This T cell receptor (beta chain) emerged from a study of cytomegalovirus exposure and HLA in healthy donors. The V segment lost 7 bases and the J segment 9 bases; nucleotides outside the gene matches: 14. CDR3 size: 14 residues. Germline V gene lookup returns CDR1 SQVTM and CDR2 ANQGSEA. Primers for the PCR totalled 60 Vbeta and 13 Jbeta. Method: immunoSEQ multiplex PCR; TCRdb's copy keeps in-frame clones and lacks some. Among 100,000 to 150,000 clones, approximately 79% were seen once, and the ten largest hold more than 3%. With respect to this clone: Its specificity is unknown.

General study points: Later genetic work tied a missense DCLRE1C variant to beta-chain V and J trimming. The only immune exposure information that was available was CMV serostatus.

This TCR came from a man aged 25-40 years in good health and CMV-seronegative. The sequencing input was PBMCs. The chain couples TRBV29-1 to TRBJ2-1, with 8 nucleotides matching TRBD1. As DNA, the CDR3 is TGCAGCGGTATACCCGGGACAGGCAGGGGTGAGCAGTTCTTC. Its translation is CSGIPGTGRGEQFF.